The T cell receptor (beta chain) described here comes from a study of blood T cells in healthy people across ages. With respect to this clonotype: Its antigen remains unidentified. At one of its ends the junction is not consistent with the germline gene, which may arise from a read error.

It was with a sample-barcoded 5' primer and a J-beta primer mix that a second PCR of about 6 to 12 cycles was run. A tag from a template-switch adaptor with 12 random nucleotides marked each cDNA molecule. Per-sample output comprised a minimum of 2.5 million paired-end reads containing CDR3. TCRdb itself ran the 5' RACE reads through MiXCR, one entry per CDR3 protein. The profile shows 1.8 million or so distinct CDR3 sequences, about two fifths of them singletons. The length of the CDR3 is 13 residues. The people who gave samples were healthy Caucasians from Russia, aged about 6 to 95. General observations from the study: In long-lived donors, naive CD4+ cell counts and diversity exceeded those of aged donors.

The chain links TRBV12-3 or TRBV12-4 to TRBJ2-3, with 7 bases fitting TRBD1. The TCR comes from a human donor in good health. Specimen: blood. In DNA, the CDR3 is TGTGCCAGCGGAACAGGGGTTCCAGATACGCGGTATTTT. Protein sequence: CASGTGVPDTRYF.